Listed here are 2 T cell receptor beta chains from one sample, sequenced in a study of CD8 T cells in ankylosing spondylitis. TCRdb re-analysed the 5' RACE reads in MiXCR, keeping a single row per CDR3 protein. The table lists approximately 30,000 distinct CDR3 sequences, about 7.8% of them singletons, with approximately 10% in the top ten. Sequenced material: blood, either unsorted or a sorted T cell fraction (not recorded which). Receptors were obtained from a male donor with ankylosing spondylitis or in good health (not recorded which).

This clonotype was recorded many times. CDR3 sequence (DNA): TGTGCCAGCAGCTTAGTTCTCGGGACGGGGACTGAAGCTTTCTTT. Translated, it gives CASSLVLGTGTEAFF. The V call is TRBV7-2, the J call TRBJ1-1; TRBD1 might be the D (5 bases). Per germline, CDR1 SGHTA and CDR2 FQGNSA. The V and J ends lost 1 base and 5 bases respectively, with 14 bases between them. This CDR3 is built from 15 residues.

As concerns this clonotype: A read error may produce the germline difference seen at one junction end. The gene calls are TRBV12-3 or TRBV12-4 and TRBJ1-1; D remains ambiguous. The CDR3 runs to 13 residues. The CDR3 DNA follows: TGTGTCAGCACCCAAACTACGAGTACTGAAGCTTTCTTT. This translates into CVSTQTTSTEAFF.